The 4 T cell receptor beta chains below come from one sample, sequenced in a study of blood T cell repertoires in COVID-19. Generated by immunoSEQ multiplex PCR, the TCRdb table keeps only in-frame clones and is missing some. The data contain 200,000 to 250,000 clones, around 83% of them singletons. Sequencing used peripheral blood. The source of these receptors is a man aged 40-55 years with acute or convalescent COVID-19.

V usage is TRBV6-5 and J usage is TRBJ1-2; D is possibly TRBD1 (5 bases). The V gene lost 2 bases and the J gene lost 4 bases, with 14 bases spanning the gap. The germline CDR1 and CDR2 sequences are MNHEY and SVGAGI. This CDR3 region has 15 residues. In nucleotides, the CDR3 is TGTGCCAGCAGTTACCAACAGGACGGGAGCTATGGCTACACCTTC. Translated: CASSYQQDGSYGYTF.

This clone has a single count. The chain links TRBV19 to TRBJ1-2, with TRBD1 as a possible D gene (5 bases). The germline CDR1 and CDR2 sequences are LNHDA and SQIVND (reference sequence). V lost 5 bases and J lost 1, with 11 bases in between. The CDR3 consists of 14 residues. The DNA of the CDR3 is TGTGCCAGTAGTCAAGACAGTATTAACTATGGCTACACCTTC. The encoded protein is CASSQDSINYGYTF. Complete variable domain (other parts from reference TRBV19 and TRBJ1-2): DGGITQSPKYLFRKEGQNVTLSCEQNLNHDAMYWYRQDPGQGLRLIYYSQIVNDFQKGDIAEGYSVSREKKESFPLTVTSAQKNPTAFYLCASSQDSINYGYTFGSGTRLTVV.

Only one count was recorded for this clone. The chain employs TRBV6-5 and TRBJ1-1, with TRBD1 matching over 9 bases. The length of the CDR3 is 15 residues. Looked up from germline, CDR1 is MNHEY and CDR2 is SVGAGI. V dropped 5 bases and J dropped 2; count of bases not matched to a gene: 6. The chain's CDR3 is CASSRAGQGNTEAFF. The DNA of the CDR3 is TGTGCCAGCAGTCGGGCGGGACAGGGTAACACTGAAGCTTTCTTT.

This sequence joins TRBV18 and TRBJ2-1; 10 positions match TRBD2. Germline trimming cut 0 bases from V and 9 bases from J; bases unmatched to any gene: 5. The CDR3 consists of 15 residues. From germline, CDR1 is KGHSH and CDR2 LQKENI. The CDR3 is CASSPPSGGRSEQFF. In nucleotides, the CDR3 is TGTGCCAGCTCACCACCTAGCGGGGGGCGGAGTGAGCAGTTCTTC.